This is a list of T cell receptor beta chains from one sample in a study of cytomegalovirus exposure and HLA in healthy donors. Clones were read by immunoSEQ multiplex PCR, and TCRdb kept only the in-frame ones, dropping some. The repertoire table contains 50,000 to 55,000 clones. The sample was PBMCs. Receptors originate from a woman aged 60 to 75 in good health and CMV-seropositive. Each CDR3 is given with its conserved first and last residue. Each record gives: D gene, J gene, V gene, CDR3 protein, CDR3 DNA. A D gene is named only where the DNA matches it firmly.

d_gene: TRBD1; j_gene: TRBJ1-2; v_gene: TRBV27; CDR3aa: CASSTGQGAGGYTF; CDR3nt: TGTGCCAGCAGTACGGGACAGGGGGCCGGAGGCTACACCTTC
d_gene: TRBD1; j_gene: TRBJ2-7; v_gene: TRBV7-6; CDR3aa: CASSWEGGRADF; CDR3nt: TGTGCCAGCAGCTGGGAAGGGGGCAGGGCCGACTTC
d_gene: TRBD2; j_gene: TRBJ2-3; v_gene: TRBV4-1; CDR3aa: CASSPLGLAGTDTQYF; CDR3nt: TGCGCCAGCAGCCCGCTGGGACTAGCGGGGACAGATACGCAGTATTTT
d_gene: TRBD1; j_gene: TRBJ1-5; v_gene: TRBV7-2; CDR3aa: CASRGQGARQPQHF; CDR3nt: TGTGCCAGCAGGGGACAGGGGGCCCGACAGCCCCAGCATTTT
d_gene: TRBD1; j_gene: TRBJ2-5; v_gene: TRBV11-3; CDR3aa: CASSSDPTGTGYF; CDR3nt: TGTGCCAGCAGCTCCGACCCCACCGGGACAGGGTACTTC
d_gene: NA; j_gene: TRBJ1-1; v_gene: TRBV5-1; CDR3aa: CASSVSREIHTEAFF; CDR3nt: TGCGCCAGCAGCGTCTCCAGGGAAATCCACACTGAAGCTTTCTTT
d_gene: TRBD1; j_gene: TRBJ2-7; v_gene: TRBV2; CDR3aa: CARATGVGEQYF; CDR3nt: TGTGCCAGAGCGACAGGGGTAGGCGAGCAGTACTTC
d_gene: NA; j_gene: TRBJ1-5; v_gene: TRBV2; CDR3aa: CATSQWLDQPQHF; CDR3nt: TGTGCCACCTCCCAGTGGCTCGATCAGCCCCAGCATTTT
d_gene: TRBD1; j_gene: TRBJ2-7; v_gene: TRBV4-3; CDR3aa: CASSPGQGGTYEQYF; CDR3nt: TGCGCCAGCAGCCCAGGACAGGGAGGAACCTACGAGCAGTACTTC
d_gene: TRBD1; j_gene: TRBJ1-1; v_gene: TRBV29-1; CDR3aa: CSVGQGAAEAFF; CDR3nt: TGCAGCGTTGGACAGGGGGCTGCTGAAGCTTTCTTT
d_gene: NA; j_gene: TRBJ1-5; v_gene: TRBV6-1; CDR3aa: CASSGGGKPGNQPQHF; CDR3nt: TGTGCCAGCAGTGGGGGCGGGAAGCCGGGCAATCAGCCCCAGCATTTT
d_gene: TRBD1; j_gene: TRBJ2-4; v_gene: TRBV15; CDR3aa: CATSLPGQGAGGNIQYF; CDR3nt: TGTGCCACCAGCCTCCCGGGACAGGGGGCCGGGGGAAACATTCAGTACTTC
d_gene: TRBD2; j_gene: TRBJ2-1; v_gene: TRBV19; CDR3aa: CASSYLAGAYNEQFF; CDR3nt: TGTGCCAGTAGTTATCTAGCGGGGGCCTATAATGAGCAGTTCTTC
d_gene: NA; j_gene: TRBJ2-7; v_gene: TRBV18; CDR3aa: CASSPLTKSYEQYF; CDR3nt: TGTGCCAGCTCACCACTCACTAAGTCCTACGAGCAGTACTTC
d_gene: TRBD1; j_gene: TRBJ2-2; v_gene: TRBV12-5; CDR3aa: CASGLAVGQGNTGELFF; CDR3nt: TGTGCTAGTGGTTTGGCTGTCGGACAGGGTAACACCGGGGAGCTGTTTTTT